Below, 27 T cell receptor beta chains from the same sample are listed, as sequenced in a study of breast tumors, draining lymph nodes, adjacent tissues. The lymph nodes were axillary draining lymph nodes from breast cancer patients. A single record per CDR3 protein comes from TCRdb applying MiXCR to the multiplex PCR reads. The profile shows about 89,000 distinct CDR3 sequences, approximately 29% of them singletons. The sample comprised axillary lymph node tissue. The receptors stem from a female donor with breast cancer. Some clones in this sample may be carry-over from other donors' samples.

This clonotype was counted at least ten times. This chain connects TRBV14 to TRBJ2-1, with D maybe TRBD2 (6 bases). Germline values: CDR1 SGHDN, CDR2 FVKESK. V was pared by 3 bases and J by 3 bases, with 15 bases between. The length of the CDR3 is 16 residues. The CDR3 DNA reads TGTGCCAGCAGCCAGGAAGGGGCGCGGGACTACAATGAGCAGTTCTTC. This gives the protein CASSQEGARDYNEQFF.

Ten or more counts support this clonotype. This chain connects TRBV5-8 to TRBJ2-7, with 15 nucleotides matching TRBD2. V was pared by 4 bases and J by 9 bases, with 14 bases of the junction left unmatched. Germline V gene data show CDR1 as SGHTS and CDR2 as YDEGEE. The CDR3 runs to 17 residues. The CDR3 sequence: CASSPGLAGGSSGGQYF. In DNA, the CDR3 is TGTGCCAGCAGCCCTGGACTAGCGGGAGGGAGTAGCGGCGGGCAGTACTTC.

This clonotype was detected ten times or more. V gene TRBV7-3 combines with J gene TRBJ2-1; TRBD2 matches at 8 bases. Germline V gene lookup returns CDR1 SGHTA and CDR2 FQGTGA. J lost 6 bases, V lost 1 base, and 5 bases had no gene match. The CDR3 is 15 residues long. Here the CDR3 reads CASSLSASGFNEQFF. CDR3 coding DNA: TGTGCCAGCAGCTTAAGTGCTAGCGGGTTCAATGAGCAGTTCTTC.

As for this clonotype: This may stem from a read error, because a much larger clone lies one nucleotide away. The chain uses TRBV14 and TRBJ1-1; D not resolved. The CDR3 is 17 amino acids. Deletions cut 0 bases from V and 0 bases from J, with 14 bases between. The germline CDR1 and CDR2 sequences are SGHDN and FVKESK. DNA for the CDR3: TGTGCCAGCAGCCAAGATCTTGCCCATGGATTGAACACTGAAGCTTTCTTT. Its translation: CASSQDLAHGLNTEAFF.

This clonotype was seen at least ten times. The CDR3 region has the DNA TGTGCCAGCAGTTACTCGGACCTCCCCTACGAGCAGTACTTC. Encoded protein: CASSYSDLPYEQYF. The chain combines TRBV6-2 or TRBV6-3 with TRBJ2-7, with D unresolved. The CDR3 has 14 residues. The germline V gene has CDR1 MNHEY and CDR2 SVGEGT. V lost 0 bases and J 2 bases, leaving 8 bases between the germline ends.

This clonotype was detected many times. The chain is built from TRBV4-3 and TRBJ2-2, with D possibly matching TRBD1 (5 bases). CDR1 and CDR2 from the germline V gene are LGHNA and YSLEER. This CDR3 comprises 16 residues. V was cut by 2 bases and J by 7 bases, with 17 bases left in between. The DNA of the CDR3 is TGCGCCAGCAGCCAATTCGGCCAGGGTGGCGGCGGGGAGCTGTTTTTT. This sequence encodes CASSQFGQGGGGELFF.

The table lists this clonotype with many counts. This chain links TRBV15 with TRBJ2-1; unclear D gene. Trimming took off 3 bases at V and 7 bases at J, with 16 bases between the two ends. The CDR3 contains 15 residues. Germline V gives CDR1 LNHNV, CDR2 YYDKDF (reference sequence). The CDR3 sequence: CATSSPSTFMNEQFF. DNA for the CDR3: TGTGCCACCAGCAGCCCGTCAACGTTTATGAATGAGCAGTTCTTC.

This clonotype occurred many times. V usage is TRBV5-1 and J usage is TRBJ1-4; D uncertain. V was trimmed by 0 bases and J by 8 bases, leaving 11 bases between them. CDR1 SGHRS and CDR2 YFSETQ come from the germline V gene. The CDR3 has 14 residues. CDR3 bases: TGCGCCAGCAGCTTGGGATCAGGCGACGAAAAACTGTTTTTT. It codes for CASSLGSGDEKLFF.

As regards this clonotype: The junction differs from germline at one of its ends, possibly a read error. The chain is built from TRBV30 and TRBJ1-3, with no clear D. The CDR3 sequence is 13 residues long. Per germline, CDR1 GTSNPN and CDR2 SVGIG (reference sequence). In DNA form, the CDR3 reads TGTGCCTGGAAGCGGTACCCTGGAAACACCACATATTTT. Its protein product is CAWKRYPGNTTYF.

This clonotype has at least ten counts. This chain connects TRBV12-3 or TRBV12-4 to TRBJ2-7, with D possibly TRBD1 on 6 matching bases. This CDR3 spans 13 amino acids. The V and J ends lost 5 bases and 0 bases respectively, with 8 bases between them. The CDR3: CASSRTDSYEQYF. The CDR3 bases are TGTGCCAGCAGTCGGACAGACTCCTACGAGCAGTACTTC.

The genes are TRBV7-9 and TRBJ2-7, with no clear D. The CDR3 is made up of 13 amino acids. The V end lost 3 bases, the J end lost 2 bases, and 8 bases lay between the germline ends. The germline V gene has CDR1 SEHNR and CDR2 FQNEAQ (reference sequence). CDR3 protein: CASSFLGAYEQYF. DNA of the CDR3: TGTGCCAGCAGCTTCCTAGGAGCCTACGAGCAGTACTTC.

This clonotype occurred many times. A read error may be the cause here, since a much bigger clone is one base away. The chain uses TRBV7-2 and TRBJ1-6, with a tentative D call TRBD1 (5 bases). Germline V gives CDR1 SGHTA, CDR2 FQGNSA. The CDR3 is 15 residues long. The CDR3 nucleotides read TGTGTCAGCAGCCCTGGGTCGGGGGGGGATTCACCCCTCCACTTT. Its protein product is CVSSPGSGGDSPLHF.

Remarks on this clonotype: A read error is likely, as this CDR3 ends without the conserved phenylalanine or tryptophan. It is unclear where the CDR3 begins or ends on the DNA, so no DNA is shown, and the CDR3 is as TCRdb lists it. The CDR3 sequence: CASSLRDSLDYGYAL. The V call is TRBV7-9, the J call TRBJ1-2; TRBD1, as called in the table, went unchecked against the DNA. The germline gives CDR1 SEHNR, CDR2 FQNEAQ (reference sequence). 15 amino acids form the CDR3, both terminal residues included.

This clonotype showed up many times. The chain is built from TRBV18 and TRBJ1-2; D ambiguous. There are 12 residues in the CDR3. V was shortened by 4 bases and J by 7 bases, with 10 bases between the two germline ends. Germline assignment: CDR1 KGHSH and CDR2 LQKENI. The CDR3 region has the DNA TGTGCCAGCTCACAGGAATCGGTTGGCTACACCTTC. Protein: CASSQESVGYTF.

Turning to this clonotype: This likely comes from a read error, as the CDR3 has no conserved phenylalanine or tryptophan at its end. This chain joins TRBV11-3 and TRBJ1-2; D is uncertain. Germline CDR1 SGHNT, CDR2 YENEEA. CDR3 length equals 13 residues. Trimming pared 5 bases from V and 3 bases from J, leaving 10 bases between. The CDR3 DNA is TGTGCCAGCAGCCACGGACGAGACTATGGCTACACCTTA. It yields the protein CASSHGRDYGYTL.

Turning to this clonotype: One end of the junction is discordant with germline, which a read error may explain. The CDR3 sequence is CASSPGPSGRNF. DNA of the CDR3: TGTGCCAGCAGCCCAGGCCCTAGCGGGAGGAACTTC. V and J are TRBV11-2 and TRBJ2-7, with TRBD2 matching over 11 bases. Germline CDR1 SGHAT, CDR2 FQNNGV. The CDR3 has 12 residues.

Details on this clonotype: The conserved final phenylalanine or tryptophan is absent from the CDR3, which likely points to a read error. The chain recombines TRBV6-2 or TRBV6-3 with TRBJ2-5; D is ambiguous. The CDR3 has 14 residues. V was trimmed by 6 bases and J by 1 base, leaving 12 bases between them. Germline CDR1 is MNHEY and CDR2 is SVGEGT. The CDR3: CASRGFPAQETQYC. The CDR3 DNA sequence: TGTGCCAGCAGGGGGTTTCCGGCCCAAGAGACCCAGTACTGC.

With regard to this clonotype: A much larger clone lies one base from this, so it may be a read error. CDR3 sequence (DNA): TGTGCCAGCAGTTTATACCCGGGAGTCCTCCACAATGAGCAGTTCTTC. It yields the protein CASSLYPGVLHNEQFF. The gene calls are TRBV27 and TRBJ2-1; tentatively, D is TRBD2 (6 bases). The CDR3 consists of 16 residues. Germline V gene sequence: CDR1 MNHEY, CDR2 SMNVEV (reference sequence). Deletions cut 1 base from V and 5 bases from J, with 15 bases between.

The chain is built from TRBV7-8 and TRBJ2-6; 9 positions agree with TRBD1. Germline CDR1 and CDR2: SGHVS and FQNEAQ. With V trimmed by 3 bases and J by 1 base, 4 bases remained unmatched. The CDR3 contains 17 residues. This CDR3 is CASSLPGQGSGANVLTF. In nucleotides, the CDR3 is TGTGCCAGCAGCTTGCCGGGACAGGGATCTGGGGCCAACGTCCTGACTTTC.

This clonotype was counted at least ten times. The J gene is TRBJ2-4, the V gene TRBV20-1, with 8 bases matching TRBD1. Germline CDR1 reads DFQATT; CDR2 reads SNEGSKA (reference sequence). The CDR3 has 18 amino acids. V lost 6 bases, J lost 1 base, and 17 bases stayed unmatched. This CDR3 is CSAASGTGAKLAKNIQYF. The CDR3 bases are TGCAGTGCCGCCTCCGGGACAGGTGCCAAGTTGGCCAAAAACATTCAGTACTTC.

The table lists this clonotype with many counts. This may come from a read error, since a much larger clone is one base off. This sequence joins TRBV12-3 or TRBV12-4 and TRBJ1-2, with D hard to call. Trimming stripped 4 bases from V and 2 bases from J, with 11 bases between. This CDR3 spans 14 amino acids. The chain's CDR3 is CASSCGPQNYGYTF. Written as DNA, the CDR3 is TGTGCCAGCAGTTGCGGCCCCCAAAACTATGGCTACACCTTC.

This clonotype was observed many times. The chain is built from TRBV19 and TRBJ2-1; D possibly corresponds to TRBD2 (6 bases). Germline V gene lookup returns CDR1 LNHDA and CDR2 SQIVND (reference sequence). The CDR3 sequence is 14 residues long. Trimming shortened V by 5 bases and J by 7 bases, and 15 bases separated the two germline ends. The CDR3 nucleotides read TGTGCCAGTAGTCCCCCCCTACTAGCAAATGAGCAGTTCTTC. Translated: CASSPPLLANEQFF.

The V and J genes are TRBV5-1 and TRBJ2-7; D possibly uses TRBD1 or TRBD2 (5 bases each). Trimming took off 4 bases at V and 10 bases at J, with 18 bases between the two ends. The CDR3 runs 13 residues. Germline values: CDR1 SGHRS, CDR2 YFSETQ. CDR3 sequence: CASSGHIRGSQYF. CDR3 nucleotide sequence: TGCGCCAGCAGCGGACACATACGGGGTAGCCAGTACTTC. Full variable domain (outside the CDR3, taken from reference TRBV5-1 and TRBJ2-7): KAGVTQTPRYLIKTRGQQVTLSCSPISGHRSVSWYQQTPGQGLQFLFEYFSETQRNKGNFPGRFSGRQFSNSRSEMNVSTLELGDSALYLCASSGHIRGSQYFGPGTRLTVT.

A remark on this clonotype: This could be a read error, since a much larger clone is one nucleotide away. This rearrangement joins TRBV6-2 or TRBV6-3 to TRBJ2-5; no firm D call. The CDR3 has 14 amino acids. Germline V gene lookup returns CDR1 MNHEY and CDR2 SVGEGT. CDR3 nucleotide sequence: TGTGCCAGCAGGCCACCGGGCATTAAAGAGACCCACTACTTC. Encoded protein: CASRPPGIKETHYF.

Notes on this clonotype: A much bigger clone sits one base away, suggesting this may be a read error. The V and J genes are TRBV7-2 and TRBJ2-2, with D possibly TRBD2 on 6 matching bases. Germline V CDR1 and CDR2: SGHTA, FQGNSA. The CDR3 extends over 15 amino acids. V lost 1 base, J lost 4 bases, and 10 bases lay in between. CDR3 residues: CASSLGGRSTGELFF. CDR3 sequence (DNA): TGTGCCAGCAGCTTAGGGGGGAGGAGCACCGGGGAGCTGTTTTTT.

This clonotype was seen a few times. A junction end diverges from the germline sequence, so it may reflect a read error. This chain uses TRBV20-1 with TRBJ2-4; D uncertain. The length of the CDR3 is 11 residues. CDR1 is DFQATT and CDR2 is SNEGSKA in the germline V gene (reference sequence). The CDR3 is CSANLLSIQSF. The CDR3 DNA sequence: TGCAGTGCTAACCTGCTGAGCATTCAGTCCTTC.

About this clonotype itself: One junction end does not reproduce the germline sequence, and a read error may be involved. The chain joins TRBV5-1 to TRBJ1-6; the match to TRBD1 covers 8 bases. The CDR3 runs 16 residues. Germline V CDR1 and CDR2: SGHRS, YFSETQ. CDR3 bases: TGTGCCAGCAGCTTGGAGGGCAGGGGGCAGCAATCACCCCTCCACTTT. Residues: CASSLEGRGQQSPLHF.